The present T cell receptor (beta chain) was sequenced within a study of blood T cell repertoires in COVID-19. This clone was seen a few times. The germline CDR1 and CDR2 sequences are MNHEY and SVGAGI. The CDR3 loop spans 14 amino acids. V lost 6 bases and J lost 3, with 12 bases in between. Per the study methods: Estimated nucleated cell counts came from reference gene primer amplification. TCRdb keeps only in-frame clones here, not all; method: immunoSEQ multiplex PCR. The V and J calls and the clone size are those of that table, but D and trimming were determined from the DNA. The sample yields under 250,000 clones, around nine tenths seen once.

Sequencing input: peripheral blood. This receptor was taken from a man aged 80 or over with acute or convalescent COVID-19. The rearrangement uses TRBV6-5 and TRBJ1-3; tentative D call: TRBD1 (5 bases). The CDR3 nucleotides read TGTGCCAGCAGCCTGGGGGGATATGGAAACACCATATATTTT. Protein product: CASSLGGYGNTIYF.